A selection of T cell receptor beta chains follows, all from one sample in a study of OX40 agonist ivuxolimab in advanced cancers. Sequencing was performed with immunoSEQ multiplex PCR; in TCRdb, only in-frame clones are kept and a portion is missing. This sample has approximately 24,000 clones, with 84% found just once. Source: CD4+ or CD8+ T cells sorted from blood, taken in a trial of the OX40 agonist ivuxolimab. These receptors all come from an adult with an advanced solid tumor such as melanoma, head and neck, liver or kidney cancer. Each CDR3 is given with its conserved first and last residue. The D gene is left open where the match is weak. Size is omitted from some rows. Given values are once, few, many or a class for expanded clones.

cdr3_aa cdr3_nt j_call v_call d_call clone_size
CASSLDSTNSPLHF TGTGCCAGCAGCCTGGACAGTACTAATTCACCCCTCCACTTT TRBJ1-6 TRBV5-4 NA NA
CASETSGGTDTQYF TGTGCCAGCGAGACTAGCGGGGGCACAGATACGCAGTATTTT TRBJ2-3 TRBV7-2 TRBD2 NA
CASSLAGTSDPRSNEQFF TGTGCCAGCAGCTTGGCGGGGACTAGCGACCCTCGGTCCAATGAGCAGTTCTTC TRBJ2-1 TRBV11-3 TRBD2 NA
CASSRTQETQYF TGTGCCAGTAGTCGCACCCAAGAGACCCAGTACTTC TRBJ2-5 TRBV19 NA NA
CASSGDWDSPLHF TGTGCCAGCAGTGGGGATTGGGATTCACCCCTCCACTTT TRBJ1-6 TRBV7-3 NA few
CASSSVGPRSGNTIYF TGTGCCAGCAGCTCCGTGGGGCCCCGCTCTGGAAACACCATATATTTT TRBJ1-3 TRBV7-2 NA NA
CASSYGFGGGGTEAFF TGTGCCAGCAGTTACGGTTTCGGGGGAGGTGGCACTGAAGCTTTCTTT TRBJ1-1 TRBV6-5 NA NA
CASSLRTGETEAFF TGTGCCAGCAGTTTACGGACAGGGGAAACTGAAGCTTTCTTT TRBJ1-1 TRBV6-5 TRBD1 once
CASSLAPGTRRTDTQYF TGTGCCAGCAGCTTAGCGCCAGGGACTAGACGTACAGATACGCAGTATTTT TRBJ2-3 TRBV7-6 TRBD2 NA
CASSLDGNTGELFF TGCGCCAGCAGCTTGGACGGAAACACCGGGGAGCTGTTTTTT TRBJ2-2 TRBV5-1 NA NA
CAWSDRAGSGYTF TGTGCCTGGAGTGACCGGGCGGGTAGTGGCTACACCTTC TRBJ1-2 TRBV30 NA NA
CASSLEPGQRYEQYF TGTGCCAGCAGCTTAGAGCCGGGACAGCGCTACGAGCAGTACTTC TRBJ2-7 TRBV7-9 TRBD1 NA
CASRPITGGETQYF TGTGCCAGCAGGCCCATAACAGGGGGAGAGACCCAGTACTTC TRBJ2-5 TRBV6-5 TRBD1 NA
CASSSGTGQFRGAFF TGTGCCAGCAGTTCCGGGACAGGTCAATTTCGGGGAGCTTTCTTT TRBJ1-1 TRBV6-6 TRBD1 NA
CASSLSPPWEQFF TGTGCCAGCAGCTTATCCCCCCCGTGGGAGCAGTTCTTC TRBJ2-1 TRBV7-9 NA NA
CASSPRMGGYNEQFF TGTGCCAGCAGCCCCCGGATGGGGGGCTACAATGAGCAGTTCTTC TRBJ2-1 TRBV9 NA NA
CASSRGQGESEQYF TGCGCCAGCAGCCGGGGGCAGGGTGAGTCCGAGCAGTACTTC TRBJ2-7 TRBV5-1 NA NA
CASSLGQGRRGYGYTF TGTGCCAGCAGCTTGGGACAGGGCAGACGGGGTTATGGCTACACCTTC TRBJ1-2 TRBV7-2 TRBD1 NA
CASSYPGQWSEAFF TGTGCCAGCAGTTACCCCGGTCAATGGTCTGAAGCTTTCTTT TRBJ1-1 TRBV6-6 NA few
CASSTPSTDTQYF TGTGCCAGCAGCACCCCTAGCACAGATACGCAGTATTTT TRBJ2-3 TRBV5-5 NA NA
CASSLLQLMNTEAFF TGTGCCAGCAGCTTATTACAGCTCATGAACACTGAAGCTTTCTTT TRBJ1-1 TRBV7-8 NA NA
CASSPFEGSNYEQYF TGTGCCAGCAGCCCCTTCGAGGGGAGTAACTACGAGCAGTACTTC TRBJ2-7 TRBV7-3 NA NA
CASSLEVGGPYEQYF TGTGCCAGCAGCTTAGAAGTAGGTGGGCCCTACGAGCAGTACTTC TRBJ2-7 TRBV7-9 NA once
CASSLGLAGVGNTQYF TGTGCCAGCAGCTTGGGGCTAGCGGGAGTCGGTAATACGCAGTATTTT TRBJ2-3 TRBV5-6 TRBD2 NA
CASSFTLGAGVRTDTQYF TGTGCCAGCAGCTTTACCCTGGGAGCGGGAGTACGGACAGATACGCAGTATTTT TRBJ2-3 TRBV7-2 TRBD2 NA
CASSYRTSGRFDEQFF TGTGCCAGCAGCTATCGGACTAGCGGGAGGTTCGATGAGCAGTTCTTC TRBJ2-1 TRBV7-9 TRBD2 NA
CASSYGRLAGAEQFF TGTGCCAGCAGTTATGGGAGACTAGCGGGGGCGGAGCAGTTCTTC TRBJ2-1 TRBV13 TRBD2 NA
CASSSQGGRQYF TGTGCCAGCAGTTCTCAGGGGGGTAGGCAGTATTTT TRBJ2-3 TRBV7-2 NA NA
CASTPSTSNYGYTF TGTGCCAGCACCCCGAGCACCTCTAACTATGGCTACACCTTC TRBJ1-2 TRBV7-2 NA NA
CASSLSQGHTEAFF TGTGCCAGCAGTTTATCCCAGGGCCACACTGAAGCTTTCTTT TRBJ1-1 TRBV28 NA NA
CASSTPGNGETQYF TGTGCCAGCAGTACCCCGGGAAACGGGGAGACCCAGTACTTC TRBJ2-5 TRBV2 NA few
CASSQFGTYNEQFF TGCGCCAGCAGCCAATTCGGTACCTACAATGAGCAGTTCTTC TRBJ2-1 TRBV4-3 NA NA
CASSQTGDQPQHF TGTGCCAGCAGCCAAACAGGAGACCAGCCCCAGCATTTT TRBJ1-5 TRBV6-1 NA NA
CASSLKGPRGTYEQYF TGTGCCAGCAGCTTAAAGGGACCGAGAGGAACGTACGAGCAGTACTTC TRBJ2-7 TRBV7-3 NA NA
CASSLGANEQYF TGTGCCAGCAGCTTGGGGGCCAACGAGCAGTACTTC TRBJ2-7 TRBV7-9 NA NA
CASSSPSGSQETQYF TGTGCCAGCAGCTCACCTAGCGGGAGCCAAGAGACCCAGTACTTC TRBJ2-5 TRBV5-4 TRBD2 NA
CASSQDRGLFNEQFF TGCGCCAGCAGCCAAGACAGGGGGCTGTTTAATGAGCAGTTCTTC TRBJ2-1 TRBV4-3 TRBD1 NA